This TCR beta chain was documented in a study of blood T cell repertoires in COVID-19. On the study more broadly: COVID-19 samples collected from the United States, Italy and Spain covered acute and convalescent phases.

TCRdb keeps only in-frame clones here, not all; method: immunoSEQ multiplex PCR. The sample comprises about 360,000 clones, approximately 86% of which are singletons, and less than 9% rests with the top ten. The CDR3 is 16 residues long. Per the germline V gene, CDR1 is SGHTS and CDR2 is YDEGEE. V lost 2 bases, J lost 5 bases, and 10 bases stayed unmatched. J is TRBJ2-1 and V is TRBV5-8; TRBD1 aligns across 7 bases. The source material was peripheral blood. This clonotype was obtained from a woman in her sixties with COVID-19, enrolled during active disease. CDR3 amino acids: CASSFPWTGEDNEQFF. CDR3 DNA sequence: TGTGCCAGCAGCTTTCCTTGGACAGGAGAGGACAATGAGCAGTTCTTC.